This T cell receptor beta chain was sequenced during a study of monozygotic twins with inflammatory bowel disease. Notes on the study in general: Clonotype sharing was lower in IBD patients than healthy twins, most markedly with disease activity. Similarity of repertoires did not differ between concordant and discordant twins, possibly from limited power.

In regard to this clonotype: What it binds is unknown.

Germline V gene lookup returns CDR1 MNHNS and CDR2 SASEGT. This CDR3 spans 15 amino acids. A template switching step added UMIs, each with a 6-nucleotide sample barcode. TCRdb reanalyzed the 5' RACE reads, giving one entry per CDR3 protein sequence and no DNA. The table lists under 200,000 distinct CDR3 sequences. The chain has TRBV6-1 and TRBJ1-5; TCRdb's assignment of TRBD1 cannot be checked, as there is no DNA. This TCR came from a human donor with ulcerative colitis or Crohn's disease, or a healthy co-twin of an affected twin (not recorded which). The sample was blood. The CDR3 sequence: CAAWEGGIGNQPQHF.